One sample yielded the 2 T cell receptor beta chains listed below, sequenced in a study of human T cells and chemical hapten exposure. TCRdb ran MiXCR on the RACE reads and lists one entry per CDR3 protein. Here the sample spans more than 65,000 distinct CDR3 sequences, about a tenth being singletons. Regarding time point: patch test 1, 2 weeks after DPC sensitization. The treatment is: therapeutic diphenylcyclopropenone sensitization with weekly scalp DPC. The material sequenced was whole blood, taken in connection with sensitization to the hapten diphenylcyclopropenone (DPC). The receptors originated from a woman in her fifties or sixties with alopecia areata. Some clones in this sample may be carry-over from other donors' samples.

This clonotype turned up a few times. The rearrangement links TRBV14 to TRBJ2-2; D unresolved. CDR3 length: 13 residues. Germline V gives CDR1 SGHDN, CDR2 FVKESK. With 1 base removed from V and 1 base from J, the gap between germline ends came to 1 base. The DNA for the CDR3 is TGTGCCAGCAGCCAAGTGAACACCGGGGAGCTGTTTTTT. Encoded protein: CASSQVNTGELFF.

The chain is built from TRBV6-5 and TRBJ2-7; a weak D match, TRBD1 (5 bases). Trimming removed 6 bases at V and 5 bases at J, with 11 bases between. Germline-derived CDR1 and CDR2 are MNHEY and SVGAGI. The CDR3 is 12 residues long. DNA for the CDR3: TGTGCCAGCAGCAGACAGTCGAACGAGCAGTACTTC. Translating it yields CASSRQSNEQYF.